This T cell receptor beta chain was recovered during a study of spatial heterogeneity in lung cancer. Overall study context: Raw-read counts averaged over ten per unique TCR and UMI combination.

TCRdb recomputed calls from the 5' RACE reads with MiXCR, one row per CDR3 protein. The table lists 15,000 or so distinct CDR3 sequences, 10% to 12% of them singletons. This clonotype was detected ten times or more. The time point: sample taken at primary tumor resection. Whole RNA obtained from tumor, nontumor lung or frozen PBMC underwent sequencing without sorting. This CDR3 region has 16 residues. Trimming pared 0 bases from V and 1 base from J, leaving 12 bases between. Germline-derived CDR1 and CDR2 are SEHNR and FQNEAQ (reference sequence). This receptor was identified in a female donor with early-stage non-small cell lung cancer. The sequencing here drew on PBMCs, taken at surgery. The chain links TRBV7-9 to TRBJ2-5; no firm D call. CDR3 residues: CASSLARLGSQETQYF. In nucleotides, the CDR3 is TGTGCCAGCAGCTTAGCGCGACTGGGTTCCCAAGAGACCCAGTACTTC.